Listed below are T cell receptor beta chains from one sample, sequenced in a study of shared clonotypes between healthy human individuals. Method: immunoSEQ multiplex PCR; TCRdb's copy keeps in-frame clones and lacks some. The sample lists around 2.3 million clones, 95% occurring once. The sample comprised naive CD4+ T cells sorted from blood. These receptors were collected from a man between 18 and 29 years old in good health. Each CDR3 is given with its conserved first and last residue. The D gene is left open where the match is weak. Some rows have no size entry. The others give once, few or many, or a class for an expanded clone.

d_gene	j_gene	v_gene	abundance	CDR3aa	CDR3nt
TRBD1	TRBJ1-5	TRBV2	NA	CASSSGQGISQPQHF	TGTGCCAGCAGTTCGGGACAGGGAATAAGTCAGCCCCAGCATTTT
NA	TRBJ1-5	TRBV30	NA	CAWSGGSPSQPQHF	TGTGCCTGGAGTGGAGGGAGCCCTTCTCAGCCCCAGCATTTT
NA	TRBJ2-5	TRBV18	few	CASSPTNGGETQYF	TGTGCCAGCTCACCGACAAATGGGGGGGAGACCCAGTACTTC
NA	TRBJ2-2	TRBV19	NA	CASSVGNTGELFF	TGTGCCAGTAGTGTGGGGAACACCGGGGAGCTGTTTTTT
NA	TRBJ1-1	TRBV10-3	NA	CAIKGQTYTEAFF	TGTGCCATAAAGGGACAAACCTACACTGAAGCTTTCTTT
NA	TRBJ2-2	TRBV7-2	NA	CASSPAGVGTGELFF	TGTGCCAGCAGCCCAGCAGGGGTCGGCACCGGGGAGCTGTTTTTT
NA	TRBJ1-2	TRBV29-1	NA	CSVLIQVSYGYTF	TGCAGCGTTCTCATCCAGGTATCCTATGGCTACACCTTC
TRBD1	TRBJ2-2	TRBV4-3	NA	CASSGDRGAAGELFF	TGCGCCAGCAGCGGCGACAGGGGTGCGGCCGGGGAGCTGTTTTTT
TRBD2	TRBJ2-5	TRBV18	NA	CASSGLRLARYQETQYF	TGTGCCAGCTCCGGATTAAGACTAGCGAGGTACCAAGAGACCCAGTACTTC
TRBD1	TRBJ1-1	TRBV28	NA	CASSLTGAQNTEAFF	TGTGCCAGCAGTCTAACAGGGGCCCAGAACACTGAAGCTTTCTTT
NA	TRBJ1-4	TRBV28	NA	CASTLGREKLFF	TGTGCCAGCACCCTAGGACGTGAAAAACTGTTTTTT
NA	TRBJ2-7	TRBV6-5	NA	CASRQGLWEQYF	TGTGCCAGCAGACAGGGTTTGTGGGAGCAGTACTTC
NA	TRBJ2-1	TRBV18	NA	CASSPLWGNEQFF	TGTGCCAGCTCACCCCTTTGGGGTAATGAGCAGTTCTTC
NA	TRBJ1-1	TRBV4-1	NA	CASSPAKGGSVSFTEAFF	TGCGCCAGCAGCCCAGCAAAAGGCGGAAGCGTATCCTTTACTGAAGCTTTCTTT
TRBD1	TRBJ2-2	TRBV9	once	CASSVAGGSTGELFF	TGTGCCAGCAGCGTAGCAGGGGGCAGCACCGGGGAGCTGTTTTTT
NA	TRBJ2-6	TRBV10-2	few	CASRGLAGSGANVLTF	TGCGCCAGCAGAGGACTCGCAGGCTCTGGGGCCAACGTCCTGACTTTC
TRBD2	TRBJ2-2	TRBV5-1	NA	CASSSRTSGSSGELFF	TGCGCCAGCAGCTCCCGGACTAGCGGGAGTTCTGGGGAGCTGTTTTTT
NA	TRBJ1-1	TRBV5-1	once	CASSLTTDTNTEAFF	TGCGCCAGCAGCCTCACAACAGATACGAACACTGAAGCTTTCTTT
TRBD1	TRBJ2-7	TRBV6-1	NA	CASSGLGQGTTYEQCF	TGTGCCAGCAGTGGATTAGGACAGGGAACGACCTACGAGCAGTGCTTC
NA	TRBJ2-1	TRBV6-1	NA	CASSEVGYSYNEQFF	TGTGCCAGCAGTGAGGTCGGGTACTCCTACAATGAGCAGTTCTTC
TRBD1	TRBJ1-6	TRBV7-2	NA	CASSSSRLRQGATNSPLHF	TGTGCCAGCAGCTCTTCCCGACTTCGACAGGGGGCGACAAATTCACCCCTCCACTTT
TRBD1	TRBJ1-6	TRBV4-1	few	CASSQDQGAWSPLHF	TGCGCCAGCAGCCAAGATCAGGGGGCTTGGTCACCCCTCCACTTT
NA	TRBJ1-1	TRBV30	NA	CAWSVQRSNTEAFF	TGTGCCTGGAGTGTACAACGGTCGAACACTGAAGCTTTCTTT
TRBD1	TRBJ1-2	TRBV28	NA	CASSSQGTHGYGYTF	TGTGCCAGCAGCTCACAGGGGACGCATGGCTATGGCTACACCTTC
NA	TRBJ2-7	TRBV6-5	NA	CASSYSRSRIYEQYF	TGTGCCAGCAGTTACTCAAGGAGTCGGATCTACGAGCAGTACTTC
NA	TRBJ2-5	TRBV7-7	NA	CASSSGLGGETQYF	TGTGCTAGCAGCTCGGGACTTGGAGGAGAGACCCAGTACTTC
NA	TRBJ1-2	TRBV2	NA	CASSRGGYTF	TGTGCCAGCAGCCGCGGTGGCTACACCTTC
NA	TRBJ1-6	TRBV28	NA	CASSSQGHRNSPLHF	TGTGCCAGCAGTTCCCAAGGGCACAGGAATTCACCCCTCCACTTT
NA	TRBJ2-7	TRBV10-2	NA	CASSGKQGSYEQYF	TGCGCCAGCAGTGGAAAACAGGGTTCCTACGAGCAGTACTTC